Below, 25 T cell receptor beta chains from the same sample are listed, as sequenced in a study of blood T cell repertoires in COVID-19. This table comes from immunoSEQ multiplex PCR, and its TCRdb copy is limited to in-frame clones, with some not included. Of some 300,000 clones listed, around 89% were seen once; the top ten hold under 1.1%. The sample comprised peripheral blood. The receptors come from a woman between 40 and 55 years old with COVID-19, enrolled during active disease.

V usage is TRBV19 and J usage is TRBJ2-2; D is perhaps TRBD2 (7 bases). Germline lookup yields CDR1 LNHDA and CDR2 SQIVND (reference sequence). This CDR3 contains 16 residues. Trimming pared 10 bases from V and 3 bases from J, leaving 21 bases between. The CDR3 protein is CATRDGGGPYTGELFF. The CDR3 DNA sequence: TGTGCCACCCGAGATGGGGGGGGGCCTTACACCGGGGAGCTGTTTTTT.

The chain employs TRBV21-1 and TRBJ2-7; the table's D gene call, TRBD1, was not cross checked with the DNA. TRBV21-1 has pseudogene status. The length of the CDR3 is 14 residues. In DNA form, the CDR3 reads TGTGCCAGCCTGGTCGGACAGAGCTCCTACGAGCAGTACTTC. Protein product: CASLVGQSSYEQYF.

The chain couples TRBV9 to TRBJ2-7, with 8 bases fitting TRBD2. The CDR3 has 16 residues. The V gene's germline CDR1 is SGDLS and CDR2 YYNGEE. V lost 0 bases to trimming and J lost 6 bases; unmatched junction nucleotides: 11. This CDR3 reads CASSVGGRTSRGEQYF. CDR3 in DNA: TGTGCCAGCAGCGTAGGCGGCAGGACTAGCCGGGGCGAGCAGTACTTC.

The rearrangement joins TRBV5-1 to TRBJ1-4; D is ambiguous. The CDR3 extends over 14 amino acids. Trimming stripped 4 bases from V and 7 bases from J, with 14 bases between. Germline V lookup: CDR1 SGHRS, CDR2 YFSETQ. The CDR3 DNA is TGCGCCAGCAGCCGTGCCGCCCGGGGTGAAAAACTGTTTTTT. Its translation is CASSRAARGEKLFF.

J is TRBJ2-7 and V is TRBV27; 11 bases are shared with TRBD2. The CDR3 is 16 amino acids. Looked up from germline, CDR1 is MNHEY and CDR2 is SMNVEV (reference sequence). With 9 bases clipped from V and 4 bases from J, the junction kept 14 bases outside the gene matches. The CDR3 protein is CASCRGLAEGGYEQYF. CDR3 coding DNA: TGTGCCAGTTGTCGGGGACTAGCGGAAGGGGGTTACGAGCAGTACTTC.

This sequence joins TRBV29-1 and TRBJ1-2; 7 bases map to TRBD1. With V trimmed by 4 bases and J by 8 bases, 7 bases remained unmatched. CDR1 and CDR2 from the germline V gene are SQVTM and ANQGSEA. This CDR3 contains 12 residues. CDR3: CSVVNRGEGYTF. The CDR3 coding sequence is TGCAGCGTTGTAAACAGGGGCGAAGGCTACACCTTC.

V is TRBV4-1 and J is TRBJ2-1; D is possibly TRBD2 (6 bases). This CDR3 is 17 amino acids long. Germline V gene sequence: CDR1 MGHRA, CDR2 YSYEKL. Trimming cost V 3 bases and J 7 bases, with 22 bases left between them. CDR3 sequence: CASSHPPGLPARNEQFF. The CDR3 nucleotides read TGCGCCAGCAGCCACCCCCCCGGACTACCAGCTCGGAATGAGCAGTTCTTC.

This clone came up once. The rearrangement joins TRBV2 to TRBJ2-7; 11 nucleotides align to TRBD1. In germline, CDR1 is SNHLY, CDR2 FYNNEI. This CDR3 spans 13 amino acids. The trim removed 7 bases at V and 4 bases at J, leaving 3 bases unmatched. The CDR3 sequence: CASIRDRGYEQYF. As DNA, the CDR3 is TGTGCCAGCATCCGGGACAGGGGGTACGAGCAGTACTTC. Combining the CDR3 with reference TRBV2 and TRBJ2-7 gives the whole variable domain EPEVTQTPSHQVTQMGQEVILRCVPISNHLYFYWYRQILGQKVEFLVSFYNNEISEKSEIFDDQFSVERPDGSNFTLKIRSTKLEDSAMYFCASIRDRGYEQYFGPGTRLTVT.

This rearrangement joins TRBV20-1 to TRBJ1-5, with D uncertain. Germline V lookup: CDR1 DFQATT, CDR2 SNEGSKA (reference sequence). This CDR3 has 13 amino acids. Between the trimmed V and J ends, which lost 3 bases and 3 bases, there was a span of 9 bases. The CDR3 nucleotides are TGCAGTGCTAGTAATCAGTACAATCAGCCCCAGCATTTT. This gives the protein CSASNQYNQPQHF.

The chain couples TRBV11-3 to TRBJ2-7; possible D gene TRBD2, 5 bases. CDR3 length: 15 residues. Trimming cost V 4 bases and J 6 bases, with 19 bases left between them. From germline, CDR1 is SGHNT and CDR2 YENEEA. CDR3 bases: TGTGCCAGCAGCTCTTCAGCGGTCACTTTCGGCGAGCAGTACTTC. It yields the protein CASSSSAVTFGEQYF.

For the CDR3, the DNA is TGTGCCAGCAGCTACAGGGGAGCGAGGGGCTACACCTTC. Amino acids: CASSYRGARGYTF. The chain links TRBV7-2 to TRBJ1-2; 7 bases are a match to TRBD1. Germline V lookup: CDR1 SGHTA, CDR2 FQGNSA. With 4 bases clipped from V and 8 bases from J, the junction kept 7 bases outside the gene matches. The CDR3 extends over 13 amino acids.

This sequence joins TRBV5-1 and TRBJ1-3; 10 nucleotides match TRBD1. V lost 4 bases and J lost 2; bases outside the gene matches: 3. This CDR3 spans 15 amino acids. Germline V gene sequence: CDR1 SGHRS, CDR2 YFSETQ. The CDR3 region has the DNA TGCGCCAGCAGCCGGGACAGGGGAACTGGAAACACCATATATTTT. Translation gives CASSRDRGTGNTIYF.

The gene calls are TRBV2 and TRBJ1-3; TRBD1 matches 9 bases. Germline loops: CDR1 SNHLY, CDR2 FYNNEI. CDR3 length equals 17 residues. V gave up 5 bases and J gave up 1 base; unmatched junction bases: 9. CDR3 coding DNA: TGTGCCAGCAGTCGGGACAGGGTCATTTTTTCTGGAAACACCATATATTTT. It is translated as CASSRDRVIFSGNTIYF.

The chain is built from TRBV7-2 and TRBJ2-7; 7 bases map to TRBD1. Germline CDR1 SGHTA, CDR2 FQGNSA. This CDR3 is built from 14 residues. V dropped 1 base and J dropped 4; count of bases not matched to a gene: 4. The DNA of the CDR3 is TGTGCCAGCAGCTTAGTACGACAGGGATACGAGCAGTACTTC. Residues: CASSLVRQGYEQYF.

The chain is built from TRBV19 and TRBJ1-3, with 8 bases identical to TRBD1. Germline assignment: CDR1 LNHDA and CDR2 SQIVND (reference sequence). V shed 9 bases, J shed 5 bases, and the junction held 9 bases outside the gene matches. This CDR3 is built from 14 residues. The CDR3 coding sequence is TGTGCCAGCGGGACAGGTCACGAGAGAAACACCATATATTTT. Amino acids: CASGTGHERNTIYF.

This chain uses TRBV7-9 with TRBJ2-3, with TRBD2 as a possible D gene (6 bases). The germline CDR1 and CDR2 sequences are SEHNR and FQNEAQ (reference sequence). The CDR3 runs 15 residues. V lost 6 bases, J lost 0 bases, and 13 bases lay in between. The CDR3 DNA is TGTGCCAGCAGGGTCGGGGACTTCAGCACAGATACGCAGTATTTT. It specifies CASRVGDFSTDTQYF.

The rearrangement uses TRBV15 and TRBJ1-2, with D perhaps TRBD1 (6 bases). This CDR3 contains 14 residues. The germline V and J ends were trimmed by 5 bases and 8 bases, with 18 bases remaining between them. In germline, CDR1 is LNHNV, CDR2 YYDKDF (reference sequence). The CDR3 DNA reads TGTGCCACCAGCGCTAGAACAGGGATTTGGGGCTACACCTTC. Amino acid sequence: CATSARTGIWGYTF.

The chain joins TRBV27 to TRBJ1-4; the D is unclear. Trimming removed 6 bases from V and 3 bases from J, with 14 bases in between. CDR3 length equals 15 residues. The germline CDR1 and CDR2 sequences are MNHEY and SMNVEV (reference sequence). This CDR3 reads CASRKLSAPNEKLFF. In nucleotides, the CDR3 is TGTGCCAGCAGAAAACTATCAGCCCCTAATGAAAAACTGTTTTTT.

This clone was observed once. This chain connects TRBV28 to TRBJ1-1; D unresolved. V was clipped by 5 bases and J by 4 bases, with 14 bases between them. Germline V gene lookup returns CDR1 MDHEN and CDR2 SYDVKM. This CDR3 spans 14 amino acids. The CDR3 is CASSKIHTSTEAFF. The DNA for the CDR3 is TGTGCCAGCAGTAAAATTCATACGAGCACTGAAGCTTTCTTT.

V and J are TRBV7-2 and TRBJ1-2; tentative D call: TRBD1 (5 bases). The CDR3 is 14 residues long. Germline values: CDR1 SGHTA, CDR2 FQGNSA. Trimming stripped 5 bases from V and 4 bases from J, with 14 bases between. CDR3 DNA: TGTGCCAGCAGCCCGCGGAGAGACAGCTATGGCTACACCTTC. Its translation is CASSPRRDSYGYTF.

CDR3 in amino acids: CASSLDLGALGEQYF. For the CDR3, the DNA is TGTGCCAGCAGCTTAGATTTGGGGGCCCTTGGTGAGCAGTACTTC. The chain uses TRBV7-9 and TRBJ2-7; D is possibly TRBD1 (6 bases). Trimming removed 1 base from V and 7 bases from J, with 17 bases in between. Germline assignment: CDR1 SEHNR and CDR2 FQNEAQ (reference sequence). This CDR3 contains 15 residues.

In DNA form, the CDR3 reads TGTGCCAGCAGTTTTAACGGCCCTAGCGCACACGAGCAGTACTTC. Protein: CASSFNGPSAHEQYF. This chain connects TRBV27 to TRBJ2-7, with D perhaps TRBD2 (6 bases). V shed 3 bases and J shed 5 bases, with 17 bases lying between them. The CDR3 runs 15 residues. Germline CDR1 reads MNHEY; CDR2 reads SMNVEV (reference sequence).

A single count supports this clone. The chain has TRBV28 and TRBJ1-4, with a tentative D call TRBD1 (5 bases). The V and J ends lost 3 bases and 3 bases respectively, with 17 bases between them. CDR1 and CDR2 (germline): MDHEN, SYDVKM. The CDR3 is made up of 17 amino acids. In DNA form, the CDR3 reads TGTGCCAGCAGTTTGATGAAGGGGCGCTTAGCTAATGAAAAACTGTTTTTT. As protein: CASSLMKGRLANEKLFF.

This clone was seen at least ten times. The V call is TRBV3-1 (or the pseudogene TRBV3-2), the J call TRBJ2-2, with D possibly matching TRBD2 (5 bases). CDR1 and CDR2 (germline): LGHDT, YNNKEL (reference sequence). Trimming pared 5 bases from V and 5 bases from J, leaving 12 bases between. The length of the CDR3 is 14 residues. CDR3: CASSFPERTGELFF. DNA of the CDR3: TGTGCCAGCAGCTTTCCGGAGCGGACCGGGGAGCTGTTTTTT.

This clone was detected only once. The CDR3 DNA reads TGTGCCAGCAGCTTTCAGGGGACTGGGGCCAACGTCCTGACTTTC. Translation: CASSFQGTGANVLTF. The chain recombines TRBV7-3 with TRBJ2-6; tentatively, D is TRBD1 (6 bases). V lost 3 bases to trimming and J lost 2 bases, with 8 bases between them. The CDR3 length is 15 residues. Germline-derived CDR1 and CDR2 are SGHTA and FQGTGA.